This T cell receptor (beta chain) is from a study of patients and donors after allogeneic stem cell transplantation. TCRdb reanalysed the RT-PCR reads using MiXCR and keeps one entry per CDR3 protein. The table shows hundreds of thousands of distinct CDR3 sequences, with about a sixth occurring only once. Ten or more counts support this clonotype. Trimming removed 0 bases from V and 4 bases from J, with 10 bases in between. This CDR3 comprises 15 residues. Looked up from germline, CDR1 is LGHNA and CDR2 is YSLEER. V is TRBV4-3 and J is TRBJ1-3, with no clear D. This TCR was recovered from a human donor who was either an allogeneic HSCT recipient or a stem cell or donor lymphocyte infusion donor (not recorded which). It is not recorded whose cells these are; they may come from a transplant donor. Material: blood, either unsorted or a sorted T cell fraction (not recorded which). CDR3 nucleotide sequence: TGCGCCAGCAGCCAAGAGCGGACGGACGGAAACACCATATATTTT. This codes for CASSQERTDGNTIYF.